Sequencing of this TCR beta chain was carried out in a study of cytomegalovirus exposure and HLA in healthy donors. As regards this clone: The target antigen is unknown.

The CDR3 length is 16 residues. Germline values: CDR1 SNHLY, CDR2 FYNNEI. V was pared by 5 bases and J by 8 bases, with 14 bases of the junction left unmatched. It was with 60 Vbeta and 13 Jbeta primers that the PCR ran. Assay used: immunoSEQ multiplex PCR; TCRdb lists only in-frame clones, some missing. The sample records 100,000 to 150,000 clones, around 72% being singletons. Study-wide findings and caveats: Per a prior analysis, the majority of TCR beta V segments were productive roughly 90% or roughly 30% of the time.

The chain carries TRBV2 and TRBJ1-4; 7 bases line up with TRBD1. This receptor was identified in a woman aged 50 to 60 in good health and CMV-seropositive. Source material: PBMCs. The CDR3 region has the DNA TGTGCCAGCAGTAAGAGACAGGGACGGCGGGGCGAAAAACTGTTTTTT. It is translated as CASSKRQGRRGEKLFF.